Following are 8 T cell receptor beta chains from one sample sequenced in a study of T cell repertoires in cytomegalovirus infection. From the reads, TCRdb called clonotypes with MiXCR, one entry per CDR3 protein. The sample records around 740,000 distinct CDR3 sequences, approximately 40% being singletons. Sequences were obtained from PBMCs. The origin of the receptors is a human donor in good health (CMV status not recorded). Some clones in this sample may be carry-over from other donors' samples.

Concerning this clonotype: A much larger clone differs by one base, so this may be a read error. The chain recombines TRBV7-2 with TRBJ1-2; no clear D gene. The CDR3 covers 10 residues. Germline V gene lookup returns CDR1 SGHTA and CDR2 FQGNSA. With 5 bases removed from V and 8 bases from J, the gap between germline ends came to 6 bases. Here the CDR3 reads CASSVLGYTF. In DNA, the CDR3 is TGTGCCAGCAGCGTATTAGGCTACACCTTC.

This clonotype came up many times. The V call is TRBV28, the J call TRBJ1-1; D is possibly TRBD1 (5 bases). V was trimmed by 5 bases and J by 4 bases, leaving 14 bases between them. The length of the CDR3 is 14 residues. CDR1 and CDR2 (germline): MDHEN, SYDVKM. CDR3 nucleotide sequence: TGTGCCAGCAGTACCACGCAGGGAGGCACTGAAGCTTTCTTT. Its protein is CASSTTQGGTEAFF.

V usage is TRBV5-4 and J usage is TRBJ1-6, with D tentatively TRBD1 (5 bases). V was shortened by 3 bases and J by 8 bases, with 12 bases between the two germline ends. The CDR3 extends over 14 amino acids. Germline CDR1 is SGHNT and CDR2 is YYREEE (reference sequence). CDR3 sequence reads: CASSSKDSYSPLHF. The CDR3 coding sequence is TGTGCCAGCAGCTCCAAAGACAGCTATTCACCCCTCCACTTT.

CDR3 residues: CAISESPRGLAGGGYNEQFF. The DNA of the CDR3 is TGTGCCATCAGTGAGTCACCCCGTGGACTAGCGGGGGGGGGCTACAATGAGCAGTTCTTC. The chain employs TRBV10-3 and TRBJ2-1; 15 nucleotides line up with TRBD2. This CDR3 has 20 residues. Per the germline V gene, CDR1 is ENHRY and CDR2 is SYGVKD. The V segment lost 0 bases and the J segment 3 bases; nucleotides outside the gene matches: 9.

The gene calls are TRBV7-8 and TRBJ2-1, with 11 bases fitting TRBD2. V shed 1 base, J shed 2 bases, and the junction held 7 bases outside the gene matches. Germline CDR1 and CDR2: SGHVS and FQNEAQ. CDR3 length: 18 residues. The CDR3 sequence: CASSLGLAGGFTYNEQFF. The CDR3 DNA reads TGTGCCAGCAGCTTAGGTCTAGCGGGAGGATTTACCTACAATGAGCAGTTCTTC.

This chain uses TRBV5-4 with TRBJ1-2, with 8 bases fitting TRBD1. CDR3 length equals 15 residues. Germline lookup yields CDR1 SGHNT and CDR2 YYREEE (reference sequence). The ends lost 1 base at V and 3 bases at J; junction bases unmatched: 5. The CDR3 is CASSLLGQGDYGYTF. The CDR3 coding sequence is TGTGCCAGCAGCTTGCTCGGACAGGGAGACTATGGCTACACCTTC.

The chain combines TRBV28 with TRBJ2-5; 8 nucleotides line up with TRBD2. The CDR3 runs 12 residues. CDR1 is MDHEN, CDR2 SYDVKM, per germline. Trimming cost V 8 bases and J 4 bases; bases outside gene matches: 3. The CDR3 loop reads CASGTRGETQYF. CDR3 bases: TGTGCCAGCGGGACTAGGGGAGAGACCCAGTACTTC.

This clonotype was detected only a few times. V usage is TRBV12-3 or TRBV12-4 and J usage is TRBJ2-3; D is unresolved. The CDR3 contains 11 residues. Trimming shortened V by 7 bases and J by 2 bases, and 4 bases separated the two germline ends. The CDR3 bases are TGTGCCAGCATCCTCACAGATACGCAGTATTTT. It specifies CASILTDTQYF.